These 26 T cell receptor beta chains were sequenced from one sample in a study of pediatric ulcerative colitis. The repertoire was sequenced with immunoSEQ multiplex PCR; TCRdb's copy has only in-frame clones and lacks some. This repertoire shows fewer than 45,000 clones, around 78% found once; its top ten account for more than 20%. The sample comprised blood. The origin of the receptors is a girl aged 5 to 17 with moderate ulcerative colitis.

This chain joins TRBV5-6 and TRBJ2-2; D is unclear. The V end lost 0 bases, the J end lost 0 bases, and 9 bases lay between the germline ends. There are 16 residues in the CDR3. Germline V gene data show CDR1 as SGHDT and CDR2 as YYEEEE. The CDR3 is CASSLGAISNTGELFF. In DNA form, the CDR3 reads TGTGCCAGCAGCTTGGGGGCTATATCGAACACCGGGGAGCTGTTTTTT.

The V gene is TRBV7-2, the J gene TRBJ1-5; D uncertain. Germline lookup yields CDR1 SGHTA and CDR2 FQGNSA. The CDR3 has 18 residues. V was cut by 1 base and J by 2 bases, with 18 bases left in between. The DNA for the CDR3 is TGTGCCAGCAGCTTAGAAGGGATCATAAGGCAAGGCAATCAGCCCCAGCATTTT. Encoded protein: CASSLEGIIRQGNQPQHF.

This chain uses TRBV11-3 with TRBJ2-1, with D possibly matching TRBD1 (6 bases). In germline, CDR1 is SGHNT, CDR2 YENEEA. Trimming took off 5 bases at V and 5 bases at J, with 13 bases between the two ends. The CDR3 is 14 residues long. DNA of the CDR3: TGTGCCAGCAGCCAGAGGGGGAAGAACAATGAGCAGTTCTTC. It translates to CASSQRGKNNEQFF.

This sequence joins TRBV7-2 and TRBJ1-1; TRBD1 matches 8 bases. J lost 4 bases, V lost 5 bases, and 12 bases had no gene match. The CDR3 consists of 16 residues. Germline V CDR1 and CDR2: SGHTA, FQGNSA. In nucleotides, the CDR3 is TGTGCCAGCAGCGCCGTGGGTGGACAGGGTTCCACTGAAGCTTTCTTT. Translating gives CASSAVGGQGSTEAFF.

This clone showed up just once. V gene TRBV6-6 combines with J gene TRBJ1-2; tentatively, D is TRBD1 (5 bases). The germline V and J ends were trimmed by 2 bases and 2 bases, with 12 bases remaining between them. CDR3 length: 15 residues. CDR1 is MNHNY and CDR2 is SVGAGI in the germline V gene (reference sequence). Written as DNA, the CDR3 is TGTGCCAGCAGTTACATCGACAGACCAAACTATGGCTACACCTTC. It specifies CASSYIDRPNYGYTF.

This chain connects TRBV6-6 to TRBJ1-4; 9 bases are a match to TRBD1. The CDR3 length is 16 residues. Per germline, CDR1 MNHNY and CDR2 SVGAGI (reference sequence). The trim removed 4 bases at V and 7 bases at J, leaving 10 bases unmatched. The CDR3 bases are TGTGCCAGCAGTTCCCGACCGGGACAGGGAATTGAAAAACTGTTTTTT. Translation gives CASSSRPGQGIEKLFF.

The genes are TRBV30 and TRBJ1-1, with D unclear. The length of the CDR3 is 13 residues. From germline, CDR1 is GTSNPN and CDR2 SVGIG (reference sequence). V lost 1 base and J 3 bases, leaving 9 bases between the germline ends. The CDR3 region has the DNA TGTGCCTGGAGTGACCCCCCGTACACTGAAGCTTTCTTT. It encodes CAWSDPPYTEAFF.

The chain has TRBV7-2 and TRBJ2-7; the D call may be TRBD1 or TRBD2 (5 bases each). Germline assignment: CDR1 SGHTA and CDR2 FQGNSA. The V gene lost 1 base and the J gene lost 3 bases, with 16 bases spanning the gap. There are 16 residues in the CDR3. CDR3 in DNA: TGTGCCAGCAGCTTAGGTTTTGCGGGCAGGGACTACGAGCAGTACTTC. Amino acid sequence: CASSLGFAGRDYEQYF.

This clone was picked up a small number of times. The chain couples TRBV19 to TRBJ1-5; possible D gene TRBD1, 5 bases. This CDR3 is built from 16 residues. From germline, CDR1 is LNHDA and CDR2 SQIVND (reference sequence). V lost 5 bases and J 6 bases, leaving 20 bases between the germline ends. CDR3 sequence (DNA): TGTGCCAGTAGTTTCCAGGCCAACGGGGGGGGTCAGCCCCAGCATTTT. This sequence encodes CASSFQANGGGQPQHF.

The CDR3 DNA reads as TGTGCCAGCAGTGTGGACAGGGCCAATGAGCAGTTCTTC. Encoded protein: CASSVDRANEQFF. The chain is built from TRBV27 and TRBJ2-1; 8 bases match TRBD1. CDR3 length: 13 residues. CDR1 and CDR2 (germline): MNHEY, SMNVEV (reference sequence). With 5 bases clipped from V and 6 bases from J, the junction kept 3 bases outside the gene matches.

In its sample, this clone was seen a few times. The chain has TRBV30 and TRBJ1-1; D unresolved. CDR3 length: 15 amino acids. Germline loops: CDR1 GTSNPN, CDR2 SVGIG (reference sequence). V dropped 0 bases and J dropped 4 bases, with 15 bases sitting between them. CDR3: CAWSVPKETATEAFF. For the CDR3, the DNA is TGTGCCTGGAGTGTACCTAAGGAAACGGCCACTGAAGCTTTCTTT.

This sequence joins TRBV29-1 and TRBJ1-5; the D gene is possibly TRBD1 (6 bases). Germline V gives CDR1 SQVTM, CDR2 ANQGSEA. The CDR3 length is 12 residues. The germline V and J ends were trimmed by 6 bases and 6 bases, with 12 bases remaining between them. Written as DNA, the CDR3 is TGCAGCGTGTCCCAGGGGAGTCAGCCCCAGCATTTT. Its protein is CSVSQGSQPQHF.

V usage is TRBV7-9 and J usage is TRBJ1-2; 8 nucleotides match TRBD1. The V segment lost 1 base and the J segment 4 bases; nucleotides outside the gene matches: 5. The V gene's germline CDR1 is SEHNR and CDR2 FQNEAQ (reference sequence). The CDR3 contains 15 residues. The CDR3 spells CASSLGDRSLYGYTF. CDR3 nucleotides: TGTGCCAGCAGCTTAGGGGACAGGAGCCTCTATGGCTACACCTTC.

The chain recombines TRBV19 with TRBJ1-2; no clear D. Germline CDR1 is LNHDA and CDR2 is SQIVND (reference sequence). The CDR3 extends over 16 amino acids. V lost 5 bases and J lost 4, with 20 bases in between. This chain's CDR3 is CASSLADLGGLYGYTF. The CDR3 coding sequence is TGTGCCAGTAGTCTCGCGGACTTGGGTGGACTCTATGGCTACACCTTC.

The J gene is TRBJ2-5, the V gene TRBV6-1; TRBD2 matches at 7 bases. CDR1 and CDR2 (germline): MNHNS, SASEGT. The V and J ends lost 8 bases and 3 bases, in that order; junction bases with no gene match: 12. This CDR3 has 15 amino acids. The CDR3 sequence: CASGSPGREEETQYF. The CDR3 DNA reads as TGTGCCAGCGGTTCCCCAGGACGGGAGGAAGAGACCCAGTACTTC.

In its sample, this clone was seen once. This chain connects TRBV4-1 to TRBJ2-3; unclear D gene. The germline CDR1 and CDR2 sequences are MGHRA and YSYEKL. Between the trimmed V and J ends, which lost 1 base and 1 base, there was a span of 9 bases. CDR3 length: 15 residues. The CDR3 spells CASSQVSVGTDTQYF. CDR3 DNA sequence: TGCGCCAGCAGCCAAGTGTCGGTGGGCACAGATACGCAGTATTTT.

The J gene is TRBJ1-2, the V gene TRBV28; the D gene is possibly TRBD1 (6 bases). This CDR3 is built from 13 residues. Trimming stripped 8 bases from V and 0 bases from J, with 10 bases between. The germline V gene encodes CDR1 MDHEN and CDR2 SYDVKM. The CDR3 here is CASRWTANYGYTF. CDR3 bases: TGTGCCAGCCGCTGGACAGCTAACTATGGCTACACCTTC.

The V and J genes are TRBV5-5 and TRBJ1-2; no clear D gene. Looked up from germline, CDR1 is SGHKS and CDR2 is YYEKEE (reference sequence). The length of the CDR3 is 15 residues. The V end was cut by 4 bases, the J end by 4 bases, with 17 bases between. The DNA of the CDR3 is TGTGCCAGCAGCCCAGCGGGGTCCCCTGGCTATGGCTACACCTTC. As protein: CASSPAGSPGYGYTF.

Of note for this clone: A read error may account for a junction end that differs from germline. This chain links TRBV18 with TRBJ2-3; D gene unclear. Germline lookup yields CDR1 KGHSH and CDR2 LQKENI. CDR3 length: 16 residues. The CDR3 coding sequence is TGTGCCAGCTCAGCACCTAATTGGGCCTACACAGATACGCAGTATTTT. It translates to CASSAPNWAYTDTQYF.

The CDR3: CASGPRGAPISTDTQYF. CDR3 in DNA: TGTGCCAGCGGCCCCAGGGGAGCCCCCATAAGCACAGATACGCAGTATTTT. The rearrangement uses TRBV28 and TRBJ2-3, with TRBD1 as a possible D gene (6 bases). Germline assignment: CDR1 MDHEN and CDR2 SYDVKM. V was pared by 8 bases and J by 0 bases, with 21 bases between. This CDR3 region has 17 residues.

The CDR3 region has the DNA TGCGCCAGCGGCCGGGGGGAGAACACTGAAGCTTTCTTT. It translates to CASGRGENTEAFF. V usage is TRBV5-1 and J usage is TRBJ1-1; weak D call: TRBD1 (5 bases). The V gene lost 7 bases and the J gene lost 1 base, with 11 bases spanning the gap. This CDR3 contains 13 residues. CDR1 and CDR2 (germline): SGHRS, YFSETQ.

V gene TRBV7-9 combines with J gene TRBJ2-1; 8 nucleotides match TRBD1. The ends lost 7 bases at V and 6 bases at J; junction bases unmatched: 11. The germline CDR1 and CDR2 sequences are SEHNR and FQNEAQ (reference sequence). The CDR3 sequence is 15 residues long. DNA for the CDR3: TGTGCCAGCACCCCAGGACAGGGTCTCGGCAATGAGCAGTTCTTC. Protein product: CASTPGQGLGNEQFF.

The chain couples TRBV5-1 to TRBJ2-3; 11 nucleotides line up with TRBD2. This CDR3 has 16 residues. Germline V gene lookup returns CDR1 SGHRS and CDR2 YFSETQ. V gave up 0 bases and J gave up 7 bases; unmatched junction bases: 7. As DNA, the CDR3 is TGCGCCAGCAGCTTGGGAGTAGCGGGAGGGCCCAATACGCAGTATTTT. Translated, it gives CASSLGVAGGPNTQYF. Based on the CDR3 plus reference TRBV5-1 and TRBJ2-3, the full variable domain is KAGVTQTPRYLIKTRGQQVTLSCSPISGHRSVSWYQQTPGQGLQFLFEYFSETQRNKGNFPGRFSGRQFSNSRSEMNVSTLELGDSALYLCASSLGVAGGPNTQYFGPGTRLTVL.

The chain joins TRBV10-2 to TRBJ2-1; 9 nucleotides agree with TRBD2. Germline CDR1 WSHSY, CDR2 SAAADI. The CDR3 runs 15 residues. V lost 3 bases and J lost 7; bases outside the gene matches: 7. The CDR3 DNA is TGCGCCAGCAGTGAAGGAACTAGCGGGTTGAATGAGCAGTTCTTC. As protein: CASSEGTSGLNEQFF.

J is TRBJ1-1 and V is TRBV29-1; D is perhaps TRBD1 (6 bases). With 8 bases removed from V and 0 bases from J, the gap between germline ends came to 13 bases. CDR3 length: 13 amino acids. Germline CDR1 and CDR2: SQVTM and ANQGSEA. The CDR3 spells CSTQGGLNTEAFF. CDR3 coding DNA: TGCAGCACCCAAGGGGGTTTGAACACTGAAGCTTTCTTT.

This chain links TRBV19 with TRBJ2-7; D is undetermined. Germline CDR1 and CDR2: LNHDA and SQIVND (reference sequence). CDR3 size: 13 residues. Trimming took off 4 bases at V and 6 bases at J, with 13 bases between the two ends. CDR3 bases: TGTGCCAGTAGTACCACCGGTGACTCCGAGCAGTACTTC. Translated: CASSTTGDSEQYF.